This T cell receptor beta chain was sequenced for a study of CD8+ T cells in alopecia areata. Sorting of CD4+ and CD8+ T cells was performed on PBMCs. Study-wide findings and caveats: Mice showed TCR sharing more clearly than patients did, possibly owing to HLA. Normal scalp showed lower clonality than lesional scalp, especially alopecia totalis/universalis. Normal skin contains resident alphabeta T cells, and these are also sequenced in scalp samples.

RNA extraction was followed by reverse transcription into cDNA, which acted as the sequencing template. Repertoires were generated with immunoSEQ multiplex PCR, while TCRdb's copy carries only in-frame clones and drops some. The data contain about 140,000 clones, around 54% of them singletons. The germline V gene encodes CDR1 SEHNR and CDR2 FQNEAQ (reference sequence). V lost 4 bases and J lost 4; bases outside the gene matches: 8. This CDR3 comprises 15 residues. Regarding this clone: Its target is not known.

Specimen: CD4+ T cells sorted from blood. The chain has TRBV7-9 and TRBJ2-5; the match to TRBD1 covers 8 bases. This sequence was found in a human donor in good health. CDR3 coding DNA: TGTGCCAGCAGCTCTGGACAGGGAGTGGGAGAGACCCAGTACTTC. Its translation is CASSSGQGVGETQYF.